This section outlines one T cell receptor (beta chain) sequence together with its context. Trimming cost V 1 base and J 5 bases, with 17 bases left between them. The CDR3 is made up of 15 amino acids. The germline V gene encodes CDR1 SQVTM and CDR2 ANQGSEA. Repertoires were generated with immunoSEQ multiplex PCR, while TCRdb's copy carries only in-frame clones and drops some. Among a few hundred thousand clones listed, about 85% were seen once. This specimen belongs to a study of blood T cell repertoires in COVID-19. About the study: Acute and convalescent COVID-19 samples came from the United States, Italy and Spain. In each case, the material was cDNA or gDNA derived from T cells, B-cell-depleted T cells, or PBMCs.

This receptor was obtained from a human donor with COVID-19, enrolled during active disease. The donor label of this sample is uncertain. The V call is TRBV29-1, the J call TRBJ1-1; possibly TRBD1 for D (6 bases). Sequencing was carried out using peripheral blood. CDR3 sequence (DNA): TGCAGCGTTGAAGGAGGGTCAGGGGATGGGACTGAAGCTTTCTTT. Protein product: CSVEGGSGDGTEAFF.